Shown below are 10 T cell receptor beta chains from a single sample sequenced in a study of blood T cell repertoires in COVID-19. Clones were read by immunoSEQ multiplex PCR, and TCRdb kept only the in-frame ones, dropping some. Among about 200,000 clones listed, 86% were seen once. The sample taken for sequencing was peripheral blood. The receptors were sampled from a woman between 45 and 65 years old with acute or convalescent COVID-19.

The genes are TRBV4-1 and TRBJ2-2; D unclear. This CDR3 contains 16 residues. The V end was cut by 0 bases, the J end by 5 bases, with 13 bases between. The germline gives CDR1 MGHRA, CDR2 YSYEKL. The CDR3 DNA reads TGCGCCAGCAGCCAAGATAGTTGGTCTGTGACCGGGGAGCTGTTTTTT. Translated: CASSQDSWSVTGELFF.

V usage is TRBV5-1 and J usage is TRBJ2-1, with TRBD2 identical over 11 bases. CDR3 size: 15 residues. With V trimmed by 2 bases and J by 4 bases, 2 bases remained unmatched. Germline CDR1 and CDR2: SGHRS and YFSETQ. CDR3 coding DNA: TGCGCCAGCAGCTTACCTAGCGGGGGGTACAATGAGCAGTTCTTC. This encodes CASSLPSGGYNEQFF.

This chain uses TRBV4-1 with TRBJ2-6; no firm D call. Between the trimmed V and J ends, which lost 1 base and 0 bases, there was a span of 13 bases. CDR3 size: 18 residues. Germline V gene data show CDR1 as MGHRA and CDR2 as YSYEKL. CDR3 sequence (DNA): TGCGCCAGCAGCCAAGTCGACACATTTAGCTCTGGGGCCAACGTCCTGACTTTC. Protein: CASSQVDTFSSGANVLTF.

The chain couples TRBV27 to TRBJ2-1; 10 positions match TRBD2. From germline, CDR1 is MNHEY and CDR2 SMNVEV (reference sequence). V lost 6 bases, J lost 10 bases, and 12 bases stayed unmatched. This CDR3 contains 15 residues. The chain's CDR3 is CASRRGTSGVGEQFF. DNA of the CDR3: TGTGCCAGCAGAAGGGGAACTAGCGGGGTGGGCGAGCAGTTCTTC.

The J gene is TRBJ1-1, the V gene TRBV6-6, with 12 bases matching TRBD1. Losses at the gene ends were 11 bases for V and 1 base for J; bases not matched to a gene: 11. This CDR3 is built from 16 residues. Germline V CDR1 and CDR2: MNHNY, SVGAGI (reference sequence). The CDR3 here is CAAKPGQGAENTEAFF. CDR3 in DNA: TGTGCCGCAAAGCCGGGACAGGGGGCGGAGAACACTGAAGCTTTCTTT.

The V gene is TRBV4-3, the J gene TRBJ2-5; TRBD1 is a possible D gene (6 bases). From germline, CDR1 is LGHNA and CDR2 YSLEER. Deletions cut 0 bases from V and 1 base from J, with 9 bases between. The CDR3 contains 15 residues. CDR3 in DNA: TGCGCCAGCAGCCAAGATCGACAGGTCCAAGAGACCCAGTACTTC. Translation: CASSQDRQVQETQYF.

The chain couples TRBV2 to TRBJ2-1, with D unclear. Germline values: CDR1 SNHLY, CDR2 FYNNEI. The V end was cut by 7 bases, the J end by 3 bases, with 4 bases between. The CDR3 is made up of 11 amino acids. CDR3 in DNA: TGTGCCAGCATTATCTACAATGAGCAGTTCTTC. It is translated as CASIIYNEQFF.

This clone was detected once. This chain joins TRBV7-2 and TRBJ1-2; 8 positions match TRBD1. CDR3 length: 16 amino acids. Germline V gives CDR1 SGHTA, CDR2 FQGNSA. The junction had 4 bases not matched to a gene; V was cut back by 1 base and J by 0 bases. The chain's CDR3 is CASSLVRTGSNYGYTF. CDR3 sequence (DNA): TGTGCCAGCAGCTTAGTTCGGACAGGGTCTAACTATGGCTACACCTTC.

The rearrangement joins TRBV19 to TRBJ1-4; possible D gene TRBD1, 6 bases. V was clipped by 6 bases and J by 0 bases, with 11 bases between them. The CDR3 length is 15 residues. Germline V gives CDR1 LNHDA, CDR2 SQIVND (reference sequence). As DNA, the CDR3 is TGTGCCAGTAGCCGGGACACTTCAACTAATGAAAAACTGTTTTTT. It translates to CASSRDTSTNEKLFF.

Written as DNA, the CDR3 is TGTGCCAGCAGCCCCAGGACAGGGGGCTGGGATGAGCAGTTCTTC. Translation: CASSPRTGGWDEQFF. V usage is TRBV6-2 or TRBV6-3 and J usage is TRBJ2-1, with TRBD1 identical over 11 bases. The V gene's germline CDR1 is MNHEY and CDR2 SVGEGT. There are 15 residues in the CDR3. V dropped 6 bases and J dropped 8; count of bases not matched to a gene: 9.